This T cell receptor (beta chain) is drawn from a study of blood T cell repertoires in COVID-19. On the study more broadly: Sites across the United States, Italy and Spain contributed samples from acute and convalescent COVID-19.

The sample holds a few counts of this clone. Clones were sequenced by immunoSEQ multiplex PCR, and TCRdb holds only the in-frame ones, with some missing. The sample shows 150,000 or so clones, roughly 79% of them seen only once. Per germline, CDR1 LNHDA and CDR2 SQIVND (reference sequence). The CDR3 runs to 16 residues. The V segment lost 4 bases and the J segment 0 bases; nucleotides outside the gene matches: 8. Sequencing used peripheral blood. The receptor was isolated from a human donor with acute or convalescent COVID-19. The donor label of this sample is uncertain. This sequence joins TRBV19 and TRBJ1-1; 7 nucleotides align to TRBD1. CDR3: CASSTPGQIMNTEAFF. The CDR3 region has the DNA TGTGCCAGTAGTACCCCGGGACAGATAATGAACACTGAAGCTTTCTTT.